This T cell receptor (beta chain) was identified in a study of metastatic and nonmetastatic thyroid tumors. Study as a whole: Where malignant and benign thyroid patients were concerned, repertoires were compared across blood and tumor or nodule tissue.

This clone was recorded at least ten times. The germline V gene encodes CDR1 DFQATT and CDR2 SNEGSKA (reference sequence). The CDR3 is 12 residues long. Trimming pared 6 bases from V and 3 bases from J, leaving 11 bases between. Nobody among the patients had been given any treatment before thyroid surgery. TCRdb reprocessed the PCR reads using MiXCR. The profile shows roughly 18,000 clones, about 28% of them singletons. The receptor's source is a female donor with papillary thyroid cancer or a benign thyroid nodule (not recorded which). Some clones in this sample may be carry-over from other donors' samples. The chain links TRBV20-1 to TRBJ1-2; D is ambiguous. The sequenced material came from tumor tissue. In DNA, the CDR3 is TGCAGTGCGCATACCCCGGACTATGGCTACACCTTC. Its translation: CSAHTPDYGYTF.